One sample yielded the 19 T cell receptor beta chains listed below, sequenced in a study of glioma-infiltrating T cells. TCR alpha and beta CDR3 regions were amplified from RNA using iRepertoire nested multiplex PCR. TCRdb itself ran the multiplex PCR reads through MiXCR, one entry per CDR3 protein. The table has around 150,000 distinct CDR3 sequences, roughly 43% seen once. The sequenced material came from glioma tissue, nonneoplastic brain tissue, or PBMCs (not recorded which). The receptors originated from a human donor with low-grade glioma or glioblastoma, undergoing nonglioma brain surgery, or in good health (not recorded which).

This clonotype showed up just a few times. V and J are TRBV6-2 or TRBV6-3 and TRBJ1-2; D remains ambiguous. Germline CDR1 and CDR2: MNHEY and SVGEGT. V was shortened by 0 bases and J by 4 bases, with 9 bases between the two germline ends. The CDR3 consists of 14 residues. As DNA, the CDR3 is TGTGCCAGCAGTTACTCCGAACATCTCTATGGCTACACCTTC. As protein: CASSYSEHLYGYTF.

This clonotype was seen more than once but under ten times. V usage is TRBV7-9 and J usage is TRBJ2-7; tentative D call: TRBD1 (5 bases). This CDR3 contains 14 residues. The V end lost 5 bases, the J end lost 7 bases, and 18 bases lay between the germline ends. Germline V gene sequence: CDR1 SEHNR, CDR2 FQNEAQ (reference sequence). The chain's CDR3 is CASSPVQGAREQYF. In DNA, the CDR3 is TGTGCCAGCAGCCCCGTCCAGGGCGCTAGGGAGCAGTACTTC.

The rearrangement uses TRBV6-2 or TRBV6-3 and TRBJ2-1; D possibly matches TRBD1 or TRBD2 (5 bases each). This CDR3 region has 15 residues. Trimming removed 7 bases from V and 0 bases from J, with 13 bases in between. CDR1 and CDR2 (germline): MNHEY, SVGEGT. CDR3 sequence reads: CASIPGRSSYNEQFF. In nucleotides, the CDR3 is TGTGCCAGCATCCCGGGACGTAGCTCCTACAATGAGCAGTTCTTC.

The chain couples TRBV6-1 to TRBJ1-5; 7 bases align to TRBD1. Germline values: CDR1 MNHNS, CDR2 SASEGT. This CDR3 region has 14 residues. V was pared by 4 bases and J by 7 bases, with 7 bases of the junction left unmatched. CDR3 amino acids: CASSGGGAGQPQHF. For the CDR3, the DNA is TGTGCCAGCAGTGGAGGGGGCGCAGGACAGCCCCAGCATTTT.

This sequence joins TRBV20-1 and TRBJ1-1, with TRBD1 as a possible D gene (6 bases). The CDR3 consists of 12 residues. The V gene lost 0 bases and the J gene lost 10 bases, with 12 bases spanning the gap. From germline, CDR1 is DFQATT and CDR2 SNEGSKA (reference sequence). CDR3 nucleotides: TGCAGTGCTAGAGAAACAGGGAGGGGAGCTTTCTTT. Its translation: CSARETGRGAFF.

The DNA for the CDR3 is TGTGCCAGCAGCTTAGGGGCCGTCTCGGGCAATCAGCCCCAGCATTTT. Protein sequence: CASSLGAVSGNQPQHF. This sequence joins TRBV7-9 and TRBJ1-5, with D hard to call. Germline lookup yields CDR1 SEHNR and CDR2 FQNEAQ (reference sequence). V lost 1 base to trimming and J lost 2 bases, with 12 bases between them. CDR3 length: 16 amino acids.

This clonotype was seen a handful of times. V and J are TRBV20-1 and TRBJ2-5, with 11 bases fitting TRBD2. Germline lookup yields CDR1 DFQATT and CDR2 SNEGSKA (reference sequence). Trimming removed 2 bases from V and 3 bases from J; junction bases left unmatched: 2. CDR3 length equals 14 residues. This CDR3 is CSARWGLAEETQYF. The CDR3 nucleotides read TGCAGTGCTAGATGGGGACTAGCGGAAGAGACCCAGTACTTC.

The chain has TRBV7-9 and TRBJ1-4; TRBD1 is a possible D gene (5 bases). The CDR3 covers 14 residues. Looked up from germline, CDR1 is SEHNR and CDR2 is FQNEAQ (reference sequence). The V gene lost 5 bases and the J gene lost 5 bases, with 12 bases spanning the gap. The CDR3 DNA is TGTGCCAGCAGCCCGGGACTGAAGAATGAAAAACTGTTTTTT. It codes for CASSPGLKNEKLFF.

This chain links TRBV29-1 with TRBJ2-1, with D perhaps being TRBD1 or TRBD2 (5 bases each). CDR1 and CDR2 (germline): SQVTM, ANQGSEA. V dropped 3 bases and J dropped 8 bases, with 11 bases sitting between them. CDR3 length: 12 residues. CDR3 region: CSVEAGTYEQFF. CDR3 DNA sequence: TGCAGCGTTGAGGCAGGGACCTATGAGCAGTTCTTC.

This clonotype was seen a few times. For the CDR3, the DNA is TGCAGTGCTAGACCAGCGGGAGGCCCCTACAATGAGCAGTTCTTC. Its translation: CSARPAGGPYNEQFF. The chain joins TRBV20-1 to TRBJ2-1; 9 bases align to TRBD2. The CDR3 totals 15 residues. Germline assignment: CDR1 DFQATT and CDR2 SNEGSKA (reference sequence). V was pared by 2 bases and J by 2 bases, with 4 bases of the junction left unmatched.

This clonotype was found a few times. This sequence joins TRBV6-1 and TRBJ2-7; 8 bases match TRBD1. Trimming at V came to 6 bases and at J to 1 base, leaving 5 bases not matched to a gene. The CDR3 is made up of 14 amino acids. In germline, CDR1 is MNHNS, CDR2 SASEGT. The CDR3 sequence is CASSKDRASYEQYF. The CDR3 DNA reads as TGTGCCAGCAGCAAGGACAGGGCATCCTACGAGCAGTACTTC.

By proportion, this clonotype is medium-sized. This chain joins TRBV27 and TRBJ2-1, with 9 bases lining up with TRBD1. CDR1 MNHEY and CDR2 SMNVEV come from the germline V gene (reference sequence). J gave up 10 bases and V 0 bases, and 7 bases lay outside the gene matches. CDR3 size: 15 residues. CDR3 bases: TGTGCCAGCAGTTTATCGTTACAGGGGGCGAGGGAGCAGTTCTTC. This sequence encodes CASSLSLQGAREQFF.

The V gene is TRBV10-3, the J gene TRBJ2-5; possibly TRBD1 or TRBD2 for D (6 bases each). The CDR3 contains 12 residues. CDR1 and CDR2 (germline): ENHRY, SYGVKD. V was shortened by 8 bases and J by 2 bases, with 9 bases between the two germline ends. CDR3 coding DNA: TGTGCCATCGGGGGGCTTCAAGAGACCCAGTACTTC. It codes for CAIGGLQETQYF.

The chain recombines TRBV10-2 with TRBJ2-2; no clear D. V was pared by 3 bases and J by 2 bases, with 7 bases between. CDR1 is WSHSY and CDR2 is SAAADI in the germline V gene. The CDR3 sequence is 14 residues long. The CDR3 DNA reads as TGCGCCAGCAGTGACAACCAAAACACCGGGGAGCTGTTTTTT. As protein: CASSDNQNTGELFF.

This chain's CDR3 is CASRLQGGNSPLHF. In DNA, the CDR3 is TGTGCCAGCAGACTACAGGGGGGAAATTCACCCCTCCACTTT. The genes are TRBV12-3 or TRBV12-4 and TRBJ1-6, with 8 bases fitting TRBD1. The CDR3 runs 14 residues. The V gene end was trimmed by 6 bases and the J gene end by 7 bases; junction bases not matched to a gene: 5.

The J gene is TRBJ2-7, the V gene TRBV28, with D maybe TRBD2 (6 bases). The CDR3 consists of 13 residues. Germline CDR1 MDHEN, CDR2 SYDVKM. The germline V and J ends were trimmed by 3 bases and 4 bases, with 10 bases remaining between them. The CDR3 sequence: CASSFGSRYEQYF. In nucleotides, the CDR3 is TGTGCCAGCAGTTTCGGGAGTAGGTACGAGCAGTACTTC.

This clonotype occurred many times. The chain uses TRBV6-1 and TRBJ2-3; 7 nucleotides line up with TRBD2. From germline, CDR1 is MNHNS and CDR2 SASEGT. The CDR3 is made up of 17 amino acids. V trimming: 5 bases; J trimming: 3 bases; junction bases outside the gene matches: 14. The CDR3 coding sequence is TGTGCCAGCAGTCGCCGCGCCTCAGCGGGGAGGACAGATACGCAGTATTTT. This encodes CASSRRASAGRTDTQYF.

A few counts support this clonotype. The rearrangement uses TRBV7-9 and TRBJ1-1; no definite D call. Trimming pared 4 bases from V and 5 bases from J, leaving 11 bases between. CDR1 is SEHNR, CDR2 FQNEAQ, per germline (reference sequence). The CDR3 spans 13 residues. The CDR3 loop is CASSSSHRTEAFF. CDR3 coding DNA: TGTGCCAGCAGCTCATCGCACCGGACTGAAGCTTTCTTT.

This chain links TRBV7-2 with TRBJ1-2, with D hard to call. Trimming pared 1 base from V and 7 bases from J, leaving 4 bases between. Germline V lookup: CDR1 SGHTA, CDR2 FQGNSA. This CDR3 spans 11 amino acids. Here the CDR3 reads CASSLGPGYTF. Here the CDR3 DNA reads TGTGCCAGCAGCTTAGGCCCTGGCTACACCTTC. The full variable domain, completed using reference TRBV7-2 and TRBJ1-2, is GAGVSQSPSNKVTEKGKDVELRCDPISGHTALYWYRQSLGQGLEFLIYFQGNSAPDKSGLPSDRFSAERTGGSVSTLTIQRTQQEDSAVYLCASSLGPGYTFGSGTRLTVV.